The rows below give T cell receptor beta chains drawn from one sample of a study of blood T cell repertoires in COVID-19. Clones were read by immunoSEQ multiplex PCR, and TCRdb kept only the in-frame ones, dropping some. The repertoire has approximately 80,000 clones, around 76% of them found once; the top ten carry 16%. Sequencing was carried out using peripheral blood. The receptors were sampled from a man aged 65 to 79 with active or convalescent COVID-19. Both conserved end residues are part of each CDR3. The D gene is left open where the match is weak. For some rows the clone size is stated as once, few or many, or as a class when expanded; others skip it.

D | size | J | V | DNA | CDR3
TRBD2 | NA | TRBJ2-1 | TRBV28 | TGTGCCAGCAGTAACGGACTAGCGGGGCCGCCGGGGCAGTTCTTC | CASSNGLAGPPGQFF
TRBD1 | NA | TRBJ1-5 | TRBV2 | TGTGCCAGCAGTGAGCCCGGGACAGGGGTTCTACGTGGGGATCAACCCCAGCATTTT | CASSEPGTGVLRGDQPQHF
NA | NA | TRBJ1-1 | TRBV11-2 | TGTGCCAGCAGCTTATTGGACAGTAACACTGAAGCTTTCTTT | CASSLLDSNTEAFF
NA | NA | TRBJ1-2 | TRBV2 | TGTGCCAGCGCCCGGACTGCGGGTGGCTACACCTTC | CASARTAGGYTF
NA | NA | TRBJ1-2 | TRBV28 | TGTGCCAGCAGTTTACCACAGGGTTCCGGCTACACCTTC | CASSLPQGSGYTF
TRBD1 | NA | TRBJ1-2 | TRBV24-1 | TGTGCCGCCCATGACAGGGGGCCTGGCTACACCTTC | CAAHDRGPGYTF
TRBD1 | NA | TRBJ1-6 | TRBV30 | TGTGCCTGTGCCCCACAGGGGTGGGGTAATTCACCCCTCCACTTT | CACAPQGWGNSPLHF
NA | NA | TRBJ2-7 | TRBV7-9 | TGTGCCAGCACCCAAGGCCGGGGGACCTACGAGCAGTACTTC | CASTQGRGTYEQYF
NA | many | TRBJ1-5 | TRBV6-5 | TGTGCCAGTGACAGTTATAGCAATCAGCCCCAGCATTTT | CASDSYSNQPQHF
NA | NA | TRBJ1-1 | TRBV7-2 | TGTGCCAGCAGCTTTCAGGGGAACACTGAAGCTTTCTTT | CASSFQGNTEAFF
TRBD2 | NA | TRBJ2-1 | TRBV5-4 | TGTGCCAGCAGCTTGGCCCTAGCGGGGAACAATGAGCAGTTCTTC | CASSLALAGNNEQFF
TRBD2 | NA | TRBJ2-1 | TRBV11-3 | TGTGCCAGCATGGCCTCGACTAGCCGTGAGCAGTTCTTC | CASMASTSREQFF
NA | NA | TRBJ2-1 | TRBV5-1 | TGCGCCAGCAGCACCCACTTACAGGGCCCCTACAATGAGCAGTTCTTC | CASSTHLQGPYNEQFF
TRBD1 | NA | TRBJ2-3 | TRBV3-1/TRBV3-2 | TGTGCCAGCAGGATACAGGGGGGAGAGGGACAGTATTTT | CASRIQGGEGQYF
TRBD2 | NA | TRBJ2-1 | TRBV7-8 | TGTGCCAGCAGCTCCGGGACTAGTACCTACAATGAGCAGTTCTTC | CASSSGTSTYNEQFF
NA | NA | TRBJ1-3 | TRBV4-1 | TGCGCCAGCAGCCAAGTCACAATCTCTGGAAACACCATATATTTT | CASSQVTISGNTIYF
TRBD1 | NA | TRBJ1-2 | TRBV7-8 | TGTGCCAGCACCGCCGGGACAGGGCCGATCACCTTC | CASTAGTGPITF
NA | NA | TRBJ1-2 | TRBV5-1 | TGCGCCAGCAGCTTGGGACAGCTAATCTATGGCTACACCTTC | CASSLGQLIYGYTF
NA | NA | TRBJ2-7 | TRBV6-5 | TGTGCCAGCAGGGAGACAGTTAATCTACGCGGGCAGTACTTC | CASRETVNLRGQYF
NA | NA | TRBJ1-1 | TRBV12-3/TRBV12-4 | TGTGCCAGCAGAACTATTGAGACTGAAGCTTTCTTT | CASRTIETEAFF
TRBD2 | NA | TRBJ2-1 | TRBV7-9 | TGTGCCAGCAGTAAAAAGGCTAGCGGGGGCCCTAGTGAGCAGTTCTTC | CASSKKASGGPSEQFF
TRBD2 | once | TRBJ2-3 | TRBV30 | TGTGCCTGGAGCAAGGGCGGGGGGGTTCGTACAGATACGCAGTATTTT | CAWSKGGGVRTDTQYF
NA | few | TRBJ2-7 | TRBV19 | TGTGCCAGTACCATGACTGGGAGCTCCTACGAGCAGTACTTC | CASTMTGSSYEQYF
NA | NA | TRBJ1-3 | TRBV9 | TGTGCCAGCAGCGTAGACGGGAGAAACACCATATATTTT | CASSVDGRNTIYF
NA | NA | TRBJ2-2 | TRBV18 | TGTGCCAGCTCACCCACTCTGACAGCAAACACCGGGGAGCTGTTTTTT | CASSPTLTANTGELFF
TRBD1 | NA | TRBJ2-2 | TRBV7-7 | TGTGCCAGCAGCCCTCGTTTAGGGACAGGGAGGACCGGGGAGCTGTTTTTT | CASSPRLGTGRTGELFF
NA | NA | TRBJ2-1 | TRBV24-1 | TGTGCCACCAGCGATGGAGGGCAAAATGAGCAGTTCTTC | CATSDGGQNEQFF
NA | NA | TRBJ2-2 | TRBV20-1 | TGCAGTGCTAGTTTCGGCGGGTCTAACACCGGGGAGCTGTTTTTT | CSASFGGSNTGELFF
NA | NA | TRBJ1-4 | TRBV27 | TGTGCCAGCGGTAACTATTTAGGTGAAAAACTGTTTTTT | CASGNYLGEKLFF
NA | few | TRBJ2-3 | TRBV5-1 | TGCGCCAGCAGCCCGGGATCAGCCTCAATTGGTACAGATACGCAGTATTTT | CASSPGSASIGTDTQYF
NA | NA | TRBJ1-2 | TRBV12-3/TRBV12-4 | TGTGCCAGCAGACCCGCCGGGGAAGATGGCTACACCTTC | CASRPAGEDGYTF
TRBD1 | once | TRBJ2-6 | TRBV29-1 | TGCAGCGCCCAACAGGGGGCGTCATCTGGGGCCAACGTCCTGACTTTC | CSAQQGASSGANVLTF
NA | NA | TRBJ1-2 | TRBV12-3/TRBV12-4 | TGTGCCAGCAGCCCGGACAGCTTCGGCTACACCTTC | CASSPDSFGYTF
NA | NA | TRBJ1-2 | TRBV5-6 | TGTGCCAGCAGCTTCGCGGCCGGGACACTTAACTATGGCTACACCTTC | CASSFAAGTLNYGYTF
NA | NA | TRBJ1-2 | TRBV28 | TGTGCCAGCAGTTCGCATGCAGGCTCTAACTATGGCTACACCTTC | CASSSHAGSNYGYTF
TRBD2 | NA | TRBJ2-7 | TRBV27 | TGTGCCAGCAGTTTTAAGCGGGGGGCCCTCTACGAGCAGTACTTC | CASSFKRGALYEQYF
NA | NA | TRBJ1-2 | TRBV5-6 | TGTGCCAGCAGCTTGGCCACATCCGCAGGGCTGGCAGTCTACACCTTC | CASSLATSAGLAVYTF